This T cell receptor beta chain was identified in a study of graft-versus-host responses after intestinal transplantation. Overall study findings and caveats: GvH clones surfaced in recipient marrow, some emerging earlier in ileum or blood.

Germline CDR1 and CDR2: MNHNS and SASEGT. Trimming took 2 bases from V and 8 from J; bases not matched to a gene: 9. The CDR3 is 15 residues long. TCRdb keeps only in-frame clones here, not all; method: immunoSEQ multiplex PCR. The sample contains 95,000 to 110,000 clones, about 90% of which appear only once. Only one count was recorded for this clone. Its antigen is unknown. Sequenced material: unstimulated CD4+ T cells sorted from spleen or lymph node cells, taken before intestinal transplant. J is TRBJ2-4 and V is TRBV6-1; 7 nucleotides line up with TRBD1. The TCR was taken from a human donor who received an intestinal transplant. CDR3 sequence: CASSETIQGTDIQYF. CDR3 DNA sequence: TGTGCCAGCAGTGAAACGATACAGGGGACGGACATTCAGTACTTC.